This TCR beta chain was obtained from a study of cytomegalovirus exposure and HLA in healthy donors. Primers: 60 Vbeta forward and 13 Jbeta reverse. Only in-frame clones appear in the TCRdb table, and some are missing; sequencing was by immunoSEQ multiplex PCR. The sample totals 100,000 to 150,000 clones. This CDR3 comprises 13 residues. The germline V gene encodes CDR1 MDHEN and CDR2 SYDVKM. The ends lost 6 bases at V and 4 bases at J; junction bases unmatched: 5. Findings and limits, study-wide: In a later analysis, HLA-associated TCR beta chains were more clonally expanded than equally common others. In a later analysis, CMV-associated beta chains were mostly HLA-associated, it appeared.

Note on this clone: Its antigen is not known.

This sequence joins TRBV28 and TRBJ1-2, with 7 bases identical to TRBD1. The source is a man aged 25 to 40 in good health and CMV-seronegative. Sequencing was done on a sample of PBMCs. The CDR3 bases are TGTGCCAGCAGCTCCGACAGGGTCTATGGCTACACCTTC. Translating gives CASSSDRVYGYTF.